These T cell receptor beta chains were read from a single sample in a study of Ad26.COV2.S vaccination and SARS-CoV-2 variants. Profiled with immunoSEQ multiplex PCR; TCRdb holds only in-frame clones, not every one. The sample yields about 430,000 clones, approximately 90% seen once. This specimen was peripheral blood, taken in a trial of Ad26.COV2.S vaccine versus placebo. The receptors derive from a person aged 18-65 years who received the Ad26.COV2.S COVID-19 vaccine or a placebo. Both conserved end residues are part of each CDR3. Each record gives: V gene, D gene, J gene, clone size, CDR3 DNA, CDR3 protein. The D gene is left open where the match is weak. Clone size, where shown, is once, few, many, or a class for clones that have expanded.

v_call: TRBV27
d_call: -
j_call: TRBJ2-7
clone_size: -
cdr3_nt: TGTGCCAGCAGCCGGGTGTGGGACACTTCCTACGAGCAGTACTTC
cdr3_aa: CASSRVWDTSYEQYF

v_call: TRBV6-1
d_call: -
j_call: TRBJ1-2
clone_size: once
cdr3_nt: TGTGCCAGCAGTGATCCAGGGACTCAGAACTATGGCTACACCTTC
cdr3_aa: CASSDPGTQNYGYTF

v_call: TRBV30
d_call: -
j_call: TRBJ2-1
clone_size: -
cdr3_nt: TGTGCCTGGAGTGTACGTTATGAGCAGTTCTTC
cdr3_aa: CAWSVRYEQFF

v_call: TRBV9
d_call: -
j_call: TRBJ2-1
clone_size: -
cdr3_nt: TGTGCCAGCAGCGTAGGGGCGGGAACCTCCTACAATGAGCAGTTCTTC
cdr3_aa: CASSVGAGTSYNEQFF

v_call: TRBV5-4
d_call: -
j_call: TRBJ2-7
clone_size: -
cdr3_nt: TGTGCCAGCAGCAGGACATCCGGGATTGACGAGCAGTACTTC
cdr3_aa: CASSRTSGIDEQYF

v_call: TRBV7-8
d_call: -
j_call: TRBJ2-1
clone_size: -
cdr3_nt: TGTGCCAGCAGCCCGGAGGGATACAATGAGCAGTTCTTC
cdr3_aa: CASSPEGYNEQFF

v_call: TRBV4-3
d_call: -
j_call: TRBJ1-6
clone_size: few
cdr3_nt: TGCGCCAGCAGCCAAGTGGCCAGGCTCTCGCCCCTCCACTTT
cdr3_aa: CASSQVARLSPLHF

v_call: TRBV6-2/TRBV6-3
d_call: -
j_call: TRBJ1-1
clone_size: few
cdr3_nt: TGTGCCAGCAGTCATACAACAGAAGCTTTCTTT
cdr3_aa: CASSHTTEAFF

v_call: TRBV18
d_call: TRBD1
j_call: TRBJ1-4
clone_size: few
cdr3_nt: TGTGCCAGCTCAGAGGACAGGAGAAATGAAAAACTGTTTTTT
cdr3_aa: CASSEDRRNEKLFF

v_call: TRBV6-2/TRBV6-3
d_call: TRBD1
j_call: TRBJ2-7
clone_size: -
cdr3_nt: TGTGCCAGCAGCCTACAGGGGAACTCCTACGAGCAGTACTTC
cdr3_aa: CASSLQGNSYEQYF

v_call: TRBV6-2/TRBV6-3
d_call: -
j_call: TRBJ1-6
clone_size: -
cdr3_nt: TGTGCCAGCAGTTACGGCGGGCTGAATTCACCCCTCCACTTT
cdr3_aa: CASSYGGLNSPLHF

v_call: TRBV5-6
d_call: -
j_call: TRBJ1-1
clone_size: -
cdr3_nt: TGTGCCAGCAGCTTGTGGGATTATCCGACTGAAGCTTTCTTT
cdr3_aa: CASSLWDYPTEAFF